This is a list of T cell receptor beta chains from one sample in a study of blood T cell repertoires in COVID-19. TCRdb's table, derived via immunoSEQ multiplex PCR, lists solely in-frame clones and lacks some. Here the sample spans some 100,000 clones, around 88% being singletons. Sequenced material: peripheral blood. The origin of the receptors is a woman in her seventies with acute or convalescent COVID-19. The CDR3 runs from the conserved cysteine through the conserved F or W. D genes are given only for firm matches. Only some rows state a clone size, as once, few, many or a class for expanded clones.

clone_size: -; cdr3_length: 15; v_call: TRBV6-5; d_call: TRBD2; j_call: TRBJ2-2; cdr3_aa: CASRSGRAGTRELFF; cdr3_nt: TGTGCCAGCCGGAGCGGGAGGGCCGGCACGAGGGAGCTGTTTTTT
clone_size: -; cdr3_length: 14; v_call: TRBV11-2; d_call: -; j_call: TRBJ1-1; cdr3_aa: CASSLRGSNTEAFF; cdr3_nt: TGTGCCAGCAGCTTACGAGGAAGTAACACTGAAGCTTTCTTT
clone_size: -; cdr3_length: 13; v_call: TRBV6-4; d_call: -; j_call: TRBJ1-1; cdr3_aa: CASSTRRGTEAFF; cdr3_nt: TGTGCCAGCAGTACCCGCAGGGGTACTGAAGCTTTCTTT
clone_size: -; cdr3_length: 13; v_call: TRBV19; d_call: -; j_call: TRBJ2-3; cdr3_aa: CASSSGITDTQYF; cdr3_nt: TGTGCCAGTAGTTCGGGGATTACAGATACGCAGTATTTT
clone_size: -; cdr3_length: 14; v_call: TRBV5-1; d_call: -; j_call: TRBJ2-7; cdr3_aa: CASSWTSGGGEQYF; cdr3_nt: TGCGCCAGCAGCTGGACGTCGGGGGGCGGCGAGCAGTACTTC
clone_size: few; cdr3_length: 15; v_call: TRBV5-4; d_call: TRBD1; j_call: TRBJ1-6; cdr3_aa: CATRGQGNYNSPLHF; cdr3_nt: TGTGCCACCAGGGGGCAGGGGAACTATAATTCACCCCTCCACTTT
clone_size: -; cdr3_length: 15; v_call: TRBV21-1; d_call: -; j_call: TRBJ2-7; cdr3_aa: CASSKVGTGRYEQYF; cdr3_nt: TGTGCCAGCAGCAAAGTAGGGACAGGGAGATACGAGCAGTACTTC
clone_size: -; cdr3_length: 15; v_call: TRBV14; d_call: -; j_call: TRBJ2-5; cdr3_aa: CASSLPHGGRETQYF; cdr3_nt: TGTGCCAGCAGCCTCCCCCACGGGGGAAGAGAGACCCAGTACTTC
clone_size: -; cdr3_length: 12; v_call: TRBV12-3/TRBV12-4; d_call: -; j_call: TRBJ2-5; cdr3_aa: CASSLTQETQYF; cdr3_nt: TGTGCCAGCAGTTTAACACAAGAGACCCAGTACTTC
clone_size: -; cdr3_length: 14; v_call: TRBV19; d_call: TRBD1; j_call: TRBJ1-1; cdr3_aa: CASMLDRARTEAFF; cdr3_nt: TGTGCCAGTATGCTCGACAGGGCCCGTACTGAAGCTTTCTTT
clone_size: -; cdr3_length: 14; v_call: TRBV15; d_call: -; j_call: TRBJ2-1; cdr3_aa: CATSRDQSSREQFF; cdr3_nt: TGTGCCACCAGCAGAGATCAGTCTAGCAGGGAGCAGTTCTTC
clone_size: -; cdr3_length: 12; v_call: TRBV5-8; d_call: -; j_call: TRBJ1-1; cdr3_aa: CASRYRNTEAFF; cdr3_nt: TGTGCCAGCAGATATCGGAACACTGAAGCTTTCTTT
clone_size: once; cdr3_length: 16; v_call: TRBV6-1; d_call: -; j_call: TRBJ1-1; cdr3_aa: CASSEGWGLGGTEAFF; cdr3_nt: TGTGCCAGCAGTGAAGGGTGGGGGCTGGGTGGCACTGAAGCTTTCTTT
clone_size: -; cdr3_length: 14; v_call: TRBV5-1; d_call: -; j_call: TRBJ2-7; cdr3_aa: CASSPTGSSYEQYF; cdr3_nt: TGCGCCAGCAGCCCCACAGGGTCCTCCTACGAGCAGTACTTC
clone_size: -; cdr3_length: 15; v_call: TRBV6-5; d_call: -; j_call: TRBJ1-2; cdr3_aa: CASSSPISGNYGYTF; cdr3_nt: TGTGCCAGCTCGTCCCCGATTTCGGGAAACTATGGCTACACCTTC
clone_size: -; cdr3_length: 15; v_call: TRBV7-8; d_call: -; j_call: TRBJ1-1; cdr3_aa: CASSPSDSRGTEAFF; cdr3_nt: TGTGCCAGCAGCCCGTCGGACAGTCGTGGGACTGAAGCTTTCTTT
clone_size: -; cdr3_length: 13; v_call: TRBV6-5; d_call: -; j_call: TRBJ1-2; cdr3_aa: CASRKEDDYGYTF; cdr3_nt: TGTGCCAGCAGGAAGGAGGACGACTATGGCTACACCTTC
clone_size: -; cdr3_length: 18; v_call: TRBV21-1; d_call: -; j_call: TRBJ1-4; cdr3_aa: CASSRGGMVGQGNEKLFF; cdr3_nt: -
clone_size: -; cdr3_length: 17; v_call: TRBV5-1; d_call: TRBD2; j_call: TRBJ2-1; cdr3_aa: CASSLDTWTSPGNEQFF; cdr3_nt: TGCGCCAGCAGCTTGGACACGTGGACTAGCCCTGGCAATGAGCAGTTCTTC
clone_size: -; cdr3_length: 17; v_call: TRBV7-8; d_call: -; j_call: TRBJ1-4; cdr3_aa: CASSLVEQVSTNEKLFF; cdr3_nt: TGTGCCAGCAGCTTAGTTGAACAGGTGTCAACTAATGAAAAACTGTTTTTT
clone_size: -; cdr3_length: 15; v_call: TRBV3-1/TRBV3-2; d_call: -; j_call: TRBJ1-6; cdr3_aa: CASSQYRVGNSPLHF; cdr3_nt: TGTGCCAGCAGCCAATACAGGGTGGGCAATTCACCCCTCCACTTT
clone_size: -; cdr3_length: 15; v_call: TRBV18; d_call: -; j_call: TRBJ1-1; cdr3_aa: CASSGREGKNTEAFF; cdr3_nt: TGTGCCAGCTCAGGGAGGGAAGGAAAGAACACTGAAGCTTTCTTT
clone_size: -; cdr3_length: 17; v_call: TRBV4-1; d_call: TRBD1; j_call: TRBJ1-3; cdr3_aa: CASSSERTGTARNTIYF; cdr3_nt: TGCGCCAGCAGCTCCGAACGGACAGGGACTGCACGAAACACCATATATTTT
clone_size: once; cdr3_length: 15; v_call: TRBV5-1; d_call: TRBD2; j_call: TRBJ2-5; cdr3_aa: CASSPGLAERETQYF; cdr3_nt: TGCGCCAGCAGCCCGGGACTAGCGGAGAGGGAGACCCAGTACTTC
clone_size: -; cdr3_length: 15; v_call: TRBV10-3; d_call: -; j_call: TRBJ1-5; cdr3_aa: CAISESKGVGQPQHF; cdr3_nt: TGTGCCATCAGTGAGTCGAAAGGGGTAGGGCAGCCCCAGCATTTT
clone_size: -; cdr3_length: 14; v_call: TRBV7-9; d_call: -; j_call: TRBJ1-1; cdr3_aa: CASSLLGANTEAFF; cdr3_nt: TGTGCCAGCAGCTTATTGGGGGCGAACACTGAAGCTTTCTTT
clone_size: -; cdr3_length: 16; v_call: TRBV15; d_call: -; j_call: TRBJ2-1; cdr3_aa: CATSPNRGGGYNEQFF; cdr3_nt: TGTGCCACCAGCCCGAACAGGGGCGGGGGGTACAATGAGCAGTTCTTC
clone_size: -; cdr3_length: 14; v_call: TRBV3-1/TRBV3-2; d_call: -; j_call: TRBJ2-1; cdr3_aa: CASSQEKGQNEQFF; cdr3_nt: TGTGCCAGCAGCCAAGAAAAGGGGCAAAATGAGCAGTTCTTC
clone_size: once; cdr3_length: 15; v_call: TRBV7-2; d_call: -; j_call: TRBJ2-5; cdr3_aa: CASSLAAGQQETQYF; cdr3_nt: TGTGCCAGCAGCTTAGCGGCAGGGCAACAAGAGACCCAGTACTTC
clone_size: -; cdr3_length: 15; v_call: TRBV24-1; d_call: -; j_call: TRBJ1-4; cdr3_aa: CATSEGRWEGEKLFF; cdr3_nt: TGTGCCACCAGTGAAGGACGATGGGAGGGTGAAAAACTGTTTTTT
clone_size: -; cdr3_length: 15; v_call: TRBV3-1/TRBV3-2; d_call: TRBD2; j_call: TRBJ2-5; cdr3_aa: CASSQLAGAQETQYF; cdr3_nt: TGTGCCAGCAGCCAGTTAGCGGGAGCTCAAGAGACCCAGTACTTC
clone_size: -; cdr3_length: 13; v_call: TRBV7-9; d_call: -; j_call: TRBJ1-2; cdr3_aa: CASSSGQIYGYTF; cdr3_nt: TGTGCCAGCAGCTCAGGACAGATTTATGGCTACACCTTC
clone_size: -; cdr3_length: 14; v_call: TRBV14; d_call: -; j_call: TRBJ1-2; cdr3_aa: CASSQDRAAGGYTF; cdr3_nt: TGTGCCAGCAGCCAAGACAGGGCAGCCGGTGGCTACACCTTC
clone_size: -; cdr3_length: 16; v_call: TRBV19; d_call: -; j_call: TRBJ2-5; cdr3_aa: CASSVGQRRNQETQYF; cdr3_nt: TGTGCCAGTAGTGTTGGACAGCGCAGGAACCAAGAGACCCAGTACTTC
clone_size: -; cdr3_length: 16; v_call: TRBV5-1; d_call: -; j_call: TRBJ2-1; cdr3_aa: CASSLGGLSSYNEQFF; cdr3_nt: TGCGCCAGCAGCTTGGGGGGACTTAGCTCCTACAATGAGCAGTTCTTC
clone_size: -; cdr3_length: 14; v_call: TRBV9; d_call: -; j_call: TRBJ1-2; cdr3_aa: CASRRGLGDYGYTF; cdr3_nt: TGTGCCAGCCGGAGGGGCCTAGGGGACTATGGCTACACCTTC
clone_size: -; cdr3_length: 14; v_call: TRBV10-1; d_call: -; j_call: TRBJ2-3; cdr3_aa: CASSVGKSTDTQYF; cdr3_nt: TGCGCCAGCAGTGTCGGGAAAAGCACAGATACGCAGTATTTT
clone_size: -; cdr3_length: 16; v_call: TRBV18; d_call: TRBD2; j_call: TRBJ2-2; cdr3_aa: CASSPLTSGNTGELFF; cdr3_nt: TGTGCCAGCTCACCCCTTACTAGCGGAAACACCGGGGAGCTGTTTTTT
clone_size: -; cdr3_length: 14; v_call: TRBV6-5; d_call: TRBD1; j_call: TRBJ1-2; cdr3_aa: CASIRDRANYGYTF; cdr3_nt: TGTGCCAGCATTCGGGACAGGGCTAACTATGGCTACACCTTC
clone_size: -; cdr3_length: 14; v_call: TRBV27; d_call: TRBD1; j_call: TRBJ1-6; cdr3_aa: CASSLDRVGSPLHF; cdr3_nt: TGTGCCAGCAGTCTTGACAGGGTCGGATCACCCCTCCACTTT
clone_size: -; cdr3_length: 13; v_call: TRBV15; d_call: -; j_call: TRBJ1-5; cdr3_aa: CATRQGGNQPQHF; cdr3_nt: TGTGCCACCAGGCAGGGCGGCAATCAGCCCCAGCATTTT
clone_size: -; cdr3_length: 14; v_call: TRBV28; d_call: TRBD1; j_call: TRBJ2-7; cdr3_aa: CATDSGTGTYEQYF; cdr3_nt: TGTGCCACCGACTCCGGGACAGGGACCTACGAGCAGTACTTC